This paragraph reports one T cell receptor beta chain. This sample was taken from a study of OX40 agonist ivuxolimab in advanced cancers. As for the study in general: With a range of roughly 20 to 85, age averaged about 58 years, and 75% to 90% were male.

CDR3 length: 13 residues. CDR1 SGHNT and CDR2 YENEEA come from the germline V gene. J lost 6 bases, V lost 5 bases, and 3 bases had no gene match. Repertoires were generated with immunoSEQ multiplex PCR, while TCRdb's copy carries only in-frame clones and drops some. The data contain approximately 96,000 clones, 80% to 95% of them singletons. This sample comprised CD4+ or CD8+ T cells sorted from blood, obtained in a trial of the OX40 agonist ivuxolimab. The sequence derives from an adult with an advanced solid tumor such as melanoma, head and neck, liver or kidney cancer. The chain has TRBV11-3 and TRBJ2-2; TRBD2 matches 7 bases. The CDR3 loop is CASSRTRSGELFF. The CDR3, as DNA: TGTGCCAGCAGCCGGACTAGGTCCGGGGAGCTGTTTTTT.